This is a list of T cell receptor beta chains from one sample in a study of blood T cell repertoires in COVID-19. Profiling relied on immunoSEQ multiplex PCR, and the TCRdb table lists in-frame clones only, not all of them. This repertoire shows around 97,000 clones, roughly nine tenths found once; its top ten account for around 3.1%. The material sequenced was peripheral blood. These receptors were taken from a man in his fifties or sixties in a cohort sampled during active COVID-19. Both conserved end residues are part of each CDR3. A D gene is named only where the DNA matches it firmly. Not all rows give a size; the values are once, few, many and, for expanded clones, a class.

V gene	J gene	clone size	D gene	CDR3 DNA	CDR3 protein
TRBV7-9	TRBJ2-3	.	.	TGTGCCAGCAGCGGCGTCAGACAGGCTTTTTCCGCAGATACGCAGTATTTT	CASSGVRQAFSADTQYF
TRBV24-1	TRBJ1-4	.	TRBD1	TGTGCCACCAGTGATTTGCACGCCGTCGAAGGCAGGGGGCACTCTAATGAAAAACTGTTTTTT	CATSDLHAVEGRGHSNEKLFF
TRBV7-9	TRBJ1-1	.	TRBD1	TGTGCCAGCAGCCCCCGGGACAGACAATCGAACACTGAAGCTTTCTTT	CASSPRDRQSNTEAFF
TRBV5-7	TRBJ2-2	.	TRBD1	TGTGCCAGCAGCTTGGCGGGTGGACAGGGGTTCCTCGGGGAGCTGTTTTTT	CASSLAGGQGFLGELFF
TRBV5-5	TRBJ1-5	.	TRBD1	TGTGCCAGCAGCTTGAGTTTTGCAGGGGGGAATAATCAGCCCCAGCATTTT	CASSLSFAGGNNQPQHF
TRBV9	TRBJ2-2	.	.	TGTGCCAGCAGCGCCCTCTGGGGGGCCGGGGAGCTGTTTTTT	CASSALWGAGELFF
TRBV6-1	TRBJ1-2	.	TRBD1	TGTGCCAGCAGTGAAGCTGGGACAGGGTTCTATGGCTACACCTTC	CASSEAGTGFYGYTF
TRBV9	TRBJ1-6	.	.	TGTGCCAGCAGCGTAGGGGAGAATTCACCCCTCCACTTT	CASSVGENSPLHF
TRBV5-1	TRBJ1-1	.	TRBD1	TGCGCCAGCAGCTCAGGACAGGGGGCGCGCACTGAAGCTTTCTTT	CASSSGQGARTEAFF
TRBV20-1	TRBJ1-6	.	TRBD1	TGCAGTGCAAGTACAGGGGTCGGGGATTATAATTCACCCCTCCACTTT	CSASTGVGDYNSPLHF
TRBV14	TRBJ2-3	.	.	TGTGCCAGCAGCCTTCGGAGCACAGATACGCAGTATTTT	CASSLRSTDTQYF
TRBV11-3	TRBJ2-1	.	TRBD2	TGTGCCAGCAGCTATGCGGGGGGGCTGGGCTACAATGAGCAGTTCTTC	CASSYAGGLGYNEQFF
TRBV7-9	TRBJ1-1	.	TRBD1	TGTGCCAGCAGCCCGAGACAGGGGACGGGCACTGAAGCTTTCTTT	CASSPRQGTGTEAFF
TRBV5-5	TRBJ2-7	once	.	TGTGCCAGCAGCATACAGGGAACCTACGAGCAGTACTTC	CASSIQGTYEQYF
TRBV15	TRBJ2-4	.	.	TGTGCCACCAGCGAACCAGACAAGGGGTCGGCCAAAAACATTCAGTACTTC	CATSEPDKGSAKNIQYF
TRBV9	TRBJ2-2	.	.	TGTGCCAGCAGCGATGCTAGCGAGGTTCTGGGGGAGCTGTTTTTT	CASSDASEVLGELFF
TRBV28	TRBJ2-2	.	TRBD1	TGTGCCAGCAGTCGACAGGGACAGGGAACATTCGCGAACACCGGGGAGCTGTTTTTT	CASSRQGQGTFANTGELFF
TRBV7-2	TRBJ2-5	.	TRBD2	TGTGCCAGCAGCTTAGATGCGGGGGGGGCTCAAGAGACCCAGTACTTC	CASSLDAGGAQETQYF
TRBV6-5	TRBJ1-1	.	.	TGTGCCAGCAGAGACAGGCAACCCGGGGGGACTGAAGCTTTCTTT	CASRDRQPGGTEAFF
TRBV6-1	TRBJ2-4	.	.	TGTGCCAGCAGTGTTCACCCCAACAGCGCCAAAAACATTCAGTACTTC	CASSVHPNSAKNIQYF
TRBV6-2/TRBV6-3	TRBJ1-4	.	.	TGTGCCAGCAGTTACTACAGGACGCCTGAAAAACTGTTTTTT	CASSYYRTPEKLFF
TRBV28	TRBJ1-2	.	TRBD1	TGTGCCAGCAGGCCGGGACAGGAAGTATATGGCTACACCTTC	CASRPGQEVYGYTF
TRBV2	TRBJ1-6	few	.	TGTGCCAGCAGTGAACGGTCTAATTCACCCCTCCACTTT	CASSERSNSPLHF
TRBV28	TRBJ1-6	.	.	TGTGCCAGCAGCGGGGGGGCAAGGTCCTATAATTCACCCCTCCACTTT	CASSGGARSYNSPLHF
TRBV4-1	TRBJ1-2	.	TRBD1	TGCGCCAGCAGCCAAGCTTCCGGACAGGCCCAACCACTTGGCTACACCTTC	CASSQASGQAQPLGYTF
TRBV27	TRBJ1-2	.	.	TGTGCCAGCAGTTTATCGAGGCAAGTGTTGCCCGTCTATGGCTACACCTTC	CASSLSRQVLPVYGYTF
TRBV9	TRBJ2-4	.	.	TGTGCCAGCAGCGGGGGATCAGGGATCCCCAAAAACATTCAGTACTTC	CASSGGSGIPKNIQYF
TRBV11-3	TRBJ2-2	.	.	TGTGCCAGCAGCGCGACCGGGGAGCTGTTTTTT	CASSATGELFF